A selection of T cell receptor beta chains follows, all from one sample in a study of T cell responses to AZD1222 COVID-19 vaccine. Sequencing used immunoSEQ multiplex PCR; TCRdb keeps in-frame clones, though not all of them. The top ten clones hold about 7.1% of a sample with around 74,000 clones, about 90% of them seen once. This material consisted of peripheral blood, taken on day 0 of MenACWY control vaccination. These TCRs come from an adult in good health. The CDR3 runs from the conserved cysteine through the conserved F or W. The D gene is left open where the match is weak. Clone size is shown for a subset of rows, as once, few, many or a class of expanded clone.

abundance: -; v_gene: TRBV24-1; j_gene: TRBJ1-5; d_gene: -; CDR3aa: CATSDSVQSGNQPQHF; CDR3nt: TGTGCCACCAGTGATTCGGTGCAGTCGGGCAATCAGCCCCAGCATTTT
abundance: -; v_gene: TRBV18; j_gene: TRBJ2-7; d_gene: TRBD2; CDR3aa: CASSPPVRLAGELAYEQYF; CDR3nt: TGTGCCAGCTCACCACCCGTTAGACTAGCGGGAGAATTGGCCTACGAGCAGTACTTC
abundance: -; v_gene: TRBV6-5; j_gene: TRBJ2-6; d_gene: -; CDR3aa: CASSYSTVVGANVLTF; CDR3nt: TGTGCCAGCAGTTACTCTACGGTGGTCGGGGCCAACGTCCTGACTTTC
abundance: -; v_gene: TRBV9; j_gene: TRBJ2-1; d_gene: -; CDR3aa: CASSEQTGTPLYNEQFF; CDR3nt: TGTGCCAGCAGCGAGCAAACCGGGACCCCGCTATACAATGAGCAGTTCTTC
abundance: -; v_gene: TRBV7-9; j_gene: TRBJ2-7; d_gene: TRBD2; CDR3aa: CASSNPSGGSYEQYF; CDR3nt: TGTGCCAGCAGTAACCCTAGCGGGGGGTCCTACGAGCAGTACTTC
abundance: -; v_gene: TRBV5-8; j_gene: TRBJ2-1; d_gene: -; CDR3aa: CASSFSYEQFF; CDR3nt: TGTGCCAGCAGCTTCAGTTATGAGCAGTTCTTC
abundance: -; v_gene: TRBV2; j_gene: TRBJ1-1; d_gene: -; CDR3aa: CASSVGQGGTEAFF; CDR3nt: TGTGCCAGCAGTGTAGGTCAGGGAGGCACTGAAGCTTTCTTT
abundance: -; v_gene: TRBV27; j_gene: TRBJ1-2; d_gene: TRBD1; CDR3aa: CASRRDRSNYGYTF; CDR3nt: TGTGCCAGCAGGCGGGACAGATCTAACTATGGCTACACCTTC
abundance: -; v_gene: TRBV20-1; j_gene: TRBJ1-2; d_gene: -; CDR3aa: CSAFIYGYTF; CDR3nt: TGCAGTGCTTTCATCTATGGCTACACCTTC
abundance: -; v_gene: TRBV6-5; j_gene: TRBJ2-1; d_gene: TRBD1; CDR3aa: CASSRDREGYNEQFF; CDR3nt: TGTGCCAGCAGTAGGGACAGGGAGGGGTACAATGAGCAGTTCTTC
abundance: -; v_gene: TRBV15; j_gene: TRBJ1-5; d_gene: -; CDR3aa: CATSTDGNSNQPQHF; CDR3nt: TGTGCCACCAGCACGGACGGGAATAGCAATCAGCCCCAGCATTTT
abundance: -; v_gene: TRBV7-8; j_gene: TRBJ2-1; d_gene: TRBD1; CDR3aa: CASSLDRSSYNEQFF; CDR3nt: TGTGCCAGCAGCTTGGACAGGAGCTCCTACAATGAGCAGTTCTTC
abundance: few; v_gene: TRBV10-3; j_gene: TRBJ1-1; d_gene: TRBD1; CDR3aa: CAISQGDTEAFF; CDR3nt: TGTGCCATCAGTCAGGGGGACACTGAAGCTTTCTTT
abundance: -; v_gene: TRBV7-7; j_gene: TRBJ2-5; d_gene: TRBD2; CDR3aa: CASSRLAGDLQETQYF; CDR3nt: TGTGCTAGCAGCAGACTAGCGGGAGACCTCCAAGAGACCCAGTACTTC
abundance: -; v_gene: TRBV10-3; j_gene: TRBJ2-7; d_gene: TRBD1; CDR3aa: CAISAGRTGEPYEQYF; CDR3nt: TGTGCCATCAGTGCGGGAAGGACAGGGGAGCCTTACGAGCAGTACTTC
abundance: -; v_gene: TRBV6-5; j_gene: TRBJ1-4; d_gene: -; CDR3aa: CASSLTGLNEKLFF; CDR3nt: TGTGCCAGCAGTTTGACAGGACTTAATGAAAAACTGTTTTTT
abundance: -; v_gene: TRBV18; j_gene: TRBJ1-4; d_gene: -; CDR3aa: CASSPSWRDEKLFF; CDR3nt: TGTGCCAGCTCACCAAGTTGGCGGGATGAAAAACTGTTTTTT
abundance: -; v_gene: TRBV6-1; j_gene: TRBJ2-2; d_gene: TRBD1; CDR3aa: CASSAMQGASNTGELFF; CDR3nt: TGTGCCAGCAGTGCGATGCAGGGGGCTTCGAACACCGGGGAGCTGTTTTTT
abundance: once; v_gene: TRBV5-1; j_gene: TRBJ2-3; d_gene: TRBD2; CDR3aa: CASSVSGGAADTQYF; CDR3nt: TGCGCCAGCAGCGTTAGCGGGGGGGCCGCAGATACGCAGTATTTT
abundance: -; v_gene: TRBV3-1/TRBV3-2; j_gene: TRBJ2-5; d_gene: -; CDR3aa: CASSQNRGETQYF; CDR3nt: TGTGCCAGCAGCCAAAACAGAGGAGAGACCCAGTACTTC
abundance: -; v_gene: TRBV5-1; j_gene: TRBJ2-3; d_gene: TRBD2; CDR3aa: CASSSPGGIDTQYF; CDR3nt: TGCGCCAGCAGCTCCCCGGGGGGGATAGATACGCAGTATTTT
abundance: -; v_gene: TRBV3-1/TRBV3-2; j_gene: TRBJ2-7; d_gene: -; CDR3aa: CASSQGFAYEQYF; CDR3nt: TGTGCCAGCAGCCAAGGGTTTGCCTACGAGCAGTACTTC
abundance: -; v_gene: TRBV6-5; j_gene: TRBJ1-1; d_gene: -; CDR3aa: CASSSWTEHEAFF; CDR3nt: TGTGCCAGCAGTTCTTGGACCGAGCACGAAGCTTTCTTT
abundance: -; v_gene: TRBV11-3; j_gene: TRBJ2-5; d_gene: TRBD2; CDR3aa: CASSLGASGSSFETQYF; CDR3nt: TGTGCCAGCAGCTTAGGGGCTAGCGGGAGCTCCTTCGAGACCCAGTACTTC
abundance: -; v_gene: TRBV21-1; j_gene: TRBJ2-1; d_gene: -; CDR3aa: CASSKVYRGGNEQFF; CDR3nt: TGTGCCAGCAGCAAAGTTTACAGGGGCGGCAATGAGCAGTTCTTC
abundance: once; v_gene: TRBV19; j_gene: TRBJ2-3; d_gene: TRBD2; CDR3aa: CATTTASGGSTDTQYF; CDR3nt: TGTGCCACCACCACCGCTTCGGGGGGTAGCACAGATACGCAGTATTTT
abundance: -; v_gene: TRBV7-8; j_gene: TRBJ2-7; d_gene: TRBD1; CDR3aa: CASSQKDRVDF; CDR3nt: TGTGCCAGCAGCCAAAAGGACAGGGTGGACTTC
abundance: -; v_gene: TRBV19; j_gene: TRBJ1-1; d_gene: TRBD1; CDR3aa: CASSAPRTGDTEAFF; CDR3nt: TGTGCCAGTAGTGCTCCACGCACAGGGGACACTGAAGCTTTCTTT
abundance: once; v_gene: TRBV12-3/TRBV12-4; j_gene: TRBJ2-3; d_gene: -; CDR3aa: CASSTRDTQYF; CDR3nt: TGTGCCAGCAGCACTAGAGATACGCAGTATTTT
abundance: -; v_gene: TRBV10-3; j_gene: TRBJ2-3; d_gene: -; CDR3aa: CAIRASGADTQYF; CDR3nt: TGTGCCATCAGGGCTTCAGGAGCAGATACGCAGTATTTT
abundance: -; v_gene: TRBV28; j_gene: TRBJ2-7; d_gene: -; CDR3aa: CASSSHGGQGQQYF; CDR3nt: TGTGCCAGCAGTTCCCATGGGGGGCAAGGCCAGCAGTACTTC
abundance: -; v_gene: TRBV19; j_gene: TRBJ1-5; d_gene: -; CDR3aa: CASSRGGGSNQPQHF; CDR3nt: TGTGCCAGTAGCCGGGGTGGGGGCTCGAATCAGCCCCAGCATTTT
abundance: -; v_gene: TRBV9; j_gene: TRBJ2-7; d_gene: -; CDR3aa: CASSVGGGSPYEQYF; CDR3nt: TGTGCCAGCAGCGTGGGGGGGGGCAGCCCCTACGAGCAGTACTTC
abundance: -; v_gene: TRBV24-1; j_gene: TRBJ2-3; d_gene: TRBD2; CDR3aa: CATSDPKTSGTDTQYF; CDR3nt: TGTGCCACCAGTGATCCAAAGACTAGCGGCACAGATACGCAGTATTTT
abundance: -; v_gene: TRBV7-3; j_gene: TRBJ2-2; d_gene: TRBD1; CDR3aa: CASSSTGTGSGELFF; CDR3nt: TGTGCCAGCAGCTCGACCGGGACAGGGTCCGGGGAGCTGTTTTTT
abundance: -; v_gene: TRBV9; j_gene: TRBJ1-1; d_gene: TRBD1; CDR3aa: CASSGTGTANTEAFF; CDR3nt: TGTGCCAGCAGCGGAACCGGGACAGCTAACACTGAAGCTTTCTTT
abundance: -; v_gene: TRBV5-1; j_gene: TRBJ1-2; d_gene: TRBD1; CDR3aa: CASSLGQGDGYTF; CDR3nt: TGCGCCAGCAGCTTGGGACAGGGTGACGGCTACACCTTC
abundance: -; v_gene: TRBV12-3/TRBV12-4; j_gene: TRBJ1-1; d_gene: -; CDR3aa: CASSLAGNTEAFF; CDR3nt: TGTGCCAGCAGTTTAGCAGGGAACACTGAAGCTTTCTTT
abundance: -; v_gene: TRBV5-1; j_gene: TRBJ1-4; d_gene: -; CDR3aa: CASSLFAVSATNEKLFF; CDR3nt: TGCGCCAGCAGCTTGTTCGCCGTGAGCGCAACTAATGAAAAACTGTTTTTT
abundance: -; v_gene: TRBV2; j_gene: TRBJ1-5; d_gene: TRBD1; CDR3aa: CASSTDRVGNQPQHF; CDR3nt: TGTGCCAGCAGCACGGACAGGGTTGGCAATCAGCCCCAGCATTTT
abundance: once; v_gene: TRBV14; j_gene: TRBJ2-5; d_gene: -; CDR3aa: CASSQSTRSGTQYF; CDR3nt: TGTGCCAGCAGCCAATCGACCCGGTCCGGGACCCAGTACTTC
abundance: -; v_gene: TRBV7-3; j_gene: TRBJ2-3; d_gene: TRBD2; CDR3aa: CASSFGLAGSTDTQYF; CDR3nt: TGTGCCAGCAGCTTCGGACTAGCGGGCAGCACAGATACGCAGTATTTT
abundance: -; v_gene: TRBV11-3; j_gene: TRBJ2-3; d_gene: -; CDR3aa: CASSLLGSDTQYF; CDR3nt: TGTGCCAGCAGCCTCCTAGGGAGCGATACGCAGTATTTT
abundance: -; v_gene: TRBV28; j_gene: TRBJ2-1; d_gene: TRBD2; CDR3aa: CAIRDYSFNEQFF; CDR3nt: TGTGCCATCCGGGACTACTCCTTCAATGAGCAGTTCTTC
abundance: -; v_gene: TRBV2; j_gene: TRBJ1-5; d_gene: TRBD1; CDR3aa: CASRYRGVAEGNQPQHF; CDR3nt: TGTGCCAGCAGGTACAGGGGAGTGGCAGAAGGTAATCAGCCCCAGCATTTT
abundance: -; v_gene: TRBV28; j_gene: TRBJ1-2; d_gene: -; CDR3aa: CASSFSRTTDYGYTF; CDR3nt: TGTGCCAGCAGTTTTAGCCGGACAACTGACTATGGCTACACCTTC
abundance: -; v_gene: TRBV15; j_gene: TRBJ1-5; d_gene: -; CDR3aa: CATSRAGLSNQPQHF; CDR3nt: TGTGCCACCAGCAGAGCGGGGCTTAGCAATCAGCCCCAGCATTTT
abundance: -; v_gene: TRBV11-2; j_gene: TRBJ2-1; d_gene: TRBD1; CDR3aa: CASSKGALSSNEQFF; CDR3nt: TGTGCCAGCAGCAAGGGGGCATTGTCTTCGAATGAGCAGTTCTTC
abundance: -; v_gene: TRBV2; j_gene: TRBJ1-5; d_gene: TRBD1; CDR3aa: CASSEGDREYQPQHF; CDR3nt: TGTGCCAGCAGTGAGGGCGACAGGGAGTATCAGCCCCAGCATTTT
abundance: -; v_gene: TRBV7-3; j_gene: TRBJ1-2; d_gene: TRBD1; CDR3aa: CASSLGGQAPGGYTF; CDR3nt: TGTGCCAGCAGCTTAGGGGGACAGGCCCCGGGAGGCTACACCTTC
abundance: -; v_gene: TRBV18; j_gene: TRBJ2-7; d_gene: -; CDR3aa: CASSPAPDYEQYF; CDR3nt: TGTGCCAGCTCACCGGCGCCGGACTACGAGCAGTACTTC
abundance: -; v_gene: TRBV29-1; j_gene: TRBJ1-1; d_gene: -; CDR3aa: CSVGDGIEAFF; CDR3nt: TGCAGCGTTGGGGACGGTATTGAAGCTTTCTTT
abundance: -; v_gene: TRBV10-2; j_gene: TRBJ2-2; d_gene: TRBD2; CDR3aa: CASRDPGLAGATGELFF; CDR3nt: TGCGCCAGCAGGGACCCGGGACTAGCGGGAGCCACCGGGGAGCTGTTTTTT
abundance: -; v_gene: TRBV7-3; j_gene: TRBJ2-2; d_gene: -; CDR3aa: CASRTEGANTGELFF; CDR3nt: TGTGCCAGCAGGACCGAGGGGGCGAACACCGGGGAGCTGTTTTTT
abundance: -; v_gene: TRBV4-3; j_gene: TRBJ2-1; d_gene: -; CDR3aa: CASSPDTLGRYNEQFF; CDR3nt: TGCGCCAGCAGCCCAGACACCCTTGGACGGTACAATGAGCAGTTCTTC